This T cell receptor (beta chain) was recovered during a study of CD8+ T cells in alopecia areata. Study-level background: The investigators scored severity in treated patients by the percentage of affected scalp area.

The sequencing template was cDNA reverse transcribed from extracted RNA. Profiling relied on immunoSEQ multiplex PCR, and the TCRdb table lists in-frame clones only, not all of them. The table has around 60,000 clones, around 42% seen once. Specified treatment: oral pan-JAK inhibitor, 5-10 mg twice daily. This CDR3 has 16 amino acids. The V and J ends lost 2 bases and 3 bases, in that order; junction bases with no gene match: 2. From germline, CDR1 is GTSNPN and CDR2 SVGIG (reference sequence). This clone was picked up a small number of times. The sequence came from a human donor with alopecia areata. The rearrangement uses TRBV30 and TRBJ2-1, with TRBD2 matching 15 bases. The sequencing here drew on CD8+ T cells sorted from blood, taken at roughly week 36, from a patient treated with tofacitinib. The CDR3 reads CAWSWTSGRGYNEQFF. The CDR3 DNA reads as TGTGCCTGGAGTTGGACTAGCGGGAGGGGCTACAATGAGCAGTTCTTC.